Below, 26 T cell receptor beta chains from the same sample are listed, as sequenced in a study of T cells in narcolepsy. TCRdb's copy holds only in-frame clones and misses some; the assay was immunoSEQ multiplex PCR. The sample consists of roughly 40,000 clones, over 75% of them appearing once. The sample taken for sequencing was CD45RA- memory CD4+ T cells from PBMCs. The source is a human donor with narcolepsy.

The rearrangement links TRBV18 to TRBJ1-1, with TRBD1 as a possible D gene (5 bases). Trimming left V 4 bases short and J 7 bases short, with 10 bases between. Germline assignment: CDR1 KGHSH and CDR2 LQKENI. This CDR3 contains 12 residues. The CDR3 loop reads CASSRLGGEAFF. The CDR3 nucleotides are TGTGCCAGCTCACGCCTTGGGGGTGAAGCTTTCTTT.

This clone was observed a few times. The rearrangement joins TRBV7-2 to TRBJ1-4; no clear D. Germline assignment: CDR1 SGHTA and CDR2 FQGNSA. The V gene lost 6 bases and the J gene lost 8 bases, with 7 bases spanning the gap. The CDR3 sequence is 11 residues long. CDR3 bases: TGTGCCAGCAGACAAAACGAAAAACTGTTTTTT. It is translated as CASRQNEKLFF.

V usage is TRBV5-5 and J usage is TRBJ1-2; 8 positions agree with TRBD1. Looked up from germline, CDR1 is SGHKS and CDR2 is YYEKEE (reference sequence). CDR3 length: 15 residues. Unmatched junction bases numbered 8, after V lost 3 bases and J lost 4 bases. The chain's CDR3 is CASSSGTGDFYGYTF. The CDR3 nucleotides read TGTGCCAGCAGCTCCGGGACAGGAGACTTCTATGGCTACACCTTC.

J is TRBJ2-4 and V is TRBV7-2; D might be TRBD2 (6 bases). Per germline, CDR1 SGHTA and CDR2 FQGNSA. The V end was cut by 4 bases, the J end by 5 bases, with 15 bases between. The CDR3 runs to 15 residues. Written as DNA, the CDR3 is TGTGCCAGCAGCTCCCGGAGGGTGCAGCAAAACATTCAGTACTTC. It codes for CASSSRRVQQNIQYF.

V is TRBV12-5 and J is TRBJ2-5; 9 nucleotides line up with TRBD2. CDR1 LGHNT and CDR2 FRNRAP come from the germline V gene. This CDR3 region has 18 residues. After removal of 2 bases from V and 2 bases from J, the junction contained 12 bases not matched to a gene. The CDR3 sequence is CASGLTSRGLAYQETQYF. Here the CDR3 DNA reads TGTGCTAGTGGTTTGACCAGCCGCGGACTAGCGTATCAAGAGACCCAGTACTTC.

The chain carries TRBV7-2 and TRBJ2-5; TRBD1 matches at 7 bases. Trimming removed 3 bases from V and 8 bases from J; junction bases left unmatched: 3. The germline V gene has CDR1 SGHTA and CDR2 FQGNSA. The CDR3 length is 12 residues. CDR3 DNA: TGTGCCAGCAGCTTGTACAGGGGTACCCAGTACTTC. This sequence encodes CASSLYRGTQYF.

This clone was recorded only once. The chain carries TRBV19 and TRBJ1-5; tentatively, D is TRBD1 (5 bases). From germline, CDR1 is LNHDA and CDR2 SQIVND (reference sequence). This CDR3 has 15 amino acids. V dropped 3 bases and J dropped 2 bases, with 11 bases sitting between them. The CDR3 reads CASSMSRAGNQPQHF. The DNA of the CDR3 is TGTGCCAGTAGTATGTCCAGGGCGGGCAATCAGCCCCAGCATTTT. Full variable domain (rest looked up from reference TRBV19 and TRBJ1-5): DGGITQSPKYLFRKEGQNVTLSCEQNLNHDAMYWYRQDPGQGLRLIYYSQIVNDFQKGDIAEGYSVSREKKESFPLTVTSAQKNPTAFYLCASSMSRAGNQPQHFGDGTRLSIL.

The chain has TRBV4-2 and TRBJ1-1, with 9 bases aligning to TRBD1. The CDR3 loop spans 17 amino acids. In germline, CDR1 is LGHNA, CDR2 YNFKEQ. V lost 4 bases and J lost 1; bases outside the gene matches: 10. CDR3 sequence: CASSLVPGQGPNTEAFF. CDR3 bases: TGTGCCAGCAGCCTGGTCCCGGGACAGGGCCCGAACACTGAAGCTTTCTTT.

This rearrangement joins TRBV6-6 to TRBJ2-5; TRBD1 matches at 7 bases. V dropped 4 bases and J dropped 5; count of bases not matched to a gene: 10. Germline V CDR1 and CDR2: MNHNY, SVGAGI (reference sequence). The CDR3 contains 15 residues. DNA of the CDR3: TGTGCCAGCAGTTCCCTCGAGGGGGCTGGGGAGACCCAGTACTTC. It codes for CASSSLEGAGETQYF.

This clone was detected once. The rearrangement uses TRBV5-1 and TRBJ1-4; D gene ambiguous. The CDR3 extends over 15 amino acids. Germline CDR1 and CDR2: SGHRS and YFSETQ. V lost 0 bases and J lost 0, with 6 bases in between. CDR3 nucleotides: TGCGCCAGCAGCTTGGACGTTGCAACTAATGAAAAACTGTTTTTT. Protein product: CASSLDVATNEKLFF.

The V call is TRBV10-3, the J call TRBJ2-7; possibly TRBD2 for D (5 bases). Germline lookup yields CDR1 ENHRY and CDR2 SYGVKD. This CDR3 is 14 amino acids long. V lost 4 bases, J lost 5 bases, and 15 bases lay in between. In DNA, the CDR3 is TGTGCCATCAGTGCTCGGGGAGAGGTTAACGAGCAGTACTTC. Translating gives CAISARGEVNEQYF.

The rearrangement uses TRBV18 and TRBJ1-1; D gene uncertain. The CDR3 is 13 residues long. Deletions cut 1 base from V and 1 base from J, with 4 bases between. Germline V CDR1 and CDR2: KGHSH, LQKENI. The DNA of the CDR3 is TGTGCCAGCTCACCACAACAGAACACTGAAGCTTTCTTT. It yields the protein CASSPQQNTEAFF.

The chain has TRBV4-2 and TRBJ1-2, with TRBD1 matching 7 bases. J lost 2 bases, V lost 0 bases, and 9 bases had no gene match. The germline V gene has CDR1 LGHNA and CDR2 YNFKEQ. The CDR3 length is 17 residues. CDR3 DNA sequence: TGTGCCAGCAGCCAAGAAAGCGGGGACAGCCAGAACTATGGCTACACCTTC. Its protein is CASSQESGDSQNYGYTF.

This chain connects TRBV5-5 to TRBJ1-2; D might be TRBD1 (5 bases). The V gene's germline CDR1 is SGHKS and CDR2 YYEKEE (reference sequence). This CDR3 comprises 16 residues. V dropped 0 bases and J dropped 1 base, with 13 bases sitting between them. The CDR3 DNA reads TGTGCCAGCAGCTTGGAGTCCTGGGGGAGTAACTATGGCTACACCTTC. Translated, it gives CASSLESWGSNYGYTF.

J is TRBJ1-5 and V is TRBV7-2; TRBD1 matches at 9 bases. The CDR3 has 13 residues. Germline lookup yields CDR1 SGHTA and CDR2 FQGNSA. The J segment lost 2 bases and the V segment lost 8 bases, leaving 1 base of the junction unmatched. CDR3 sequence: CASGDRGNQPQHF. The DNA of the CDR3 is TGTGCCAGCGGGGACAGGGGCAATCAGCCCCAGCATTTT.

V usage is TRBV25-1 and J usage is TRBJ1-6; D perhaps matches TRBD1 (5 bases). From germline, CDR1 is MGHDK and CDR2 SYGVNS. This CDR3 spans 14 amino acids. The ends were cut back, 0 bases at V and 7 bases at J, with 7 bases in the middle. CDR3 protein: CASSEYGGNSPLHF. Here the CDR3 DNA reads TGTGCCAGCAGTGAATACGGGGGGAATTCACCCCTCCACTTT. The full variable domain, completed using reference TRBV25-1 and TRBJ1-6, is EADIYQTPRYLVIGTGKKITLECSQTMGHDKMYWYQQDPGMELHLIHYSYGVNSTEKGDLSSESTVSRIRTEHFPLTLESARPSHTSQYLCASSEYGGNSPLHFGNGTRLTVT.

The CDR3 DNA follows: TGTGCCATCAGTGGCCCACTAGCGGGGGCCTCCACAGATACGCAGTATTTT. As protein: CAISGPLAGASTDTQYF. The rearrangement links TRBV10-3 to TRBJ2-3, with TRBD2 matching over 11 bases. The germline gives CDR1 ENHRY, CDR2 SYGVKD. Germline trimming cut 4 bases from V and 2 bases from J; bases unmatched to any gene: 8. This CDR3 has 17 residues.

The chain is built from TRBV5-1 and TRBJ2-1, with 10 bases fitting TRBD2. This CDR3 has 15 amino acids. Germline CDR1 reads SGHRS; CDR2 reads YFSETQ. V was pared by 1 base and J by 2 bases, with 0 bases of the junction left unmatched. CDR3 nucleotides: TGCGCCAGCAGCTTGCTAGCGGGGGCCTACAATGAGCAGTTCTTC. Its protein product is CASSLLAGAYNEQFF. The complete variable domain, with remaining parts taken from reference TRBV5-1 and TRBJ2-1, reads KAGVTQTPRYLIKTRGQQVTLSCSPISGHRSVSWYQQTPGQGLQFLFEYFSETQRNKGNFPGRFSGRQFSNSRSEMNVSTLELGDSALYLCASSLLAGAYNEQFFGPGTRLTVL.

CDR3 amino acids: CASSPTGYPYEQYF. The CDR3 DNA reads as TGTGCCAGCAGCCCTACAGGGTATCCCTACGAGCAGTACTTC. The rearrangement links TRBV27 to TRBJ2-7; D may be TRBD1 (6 bases). V lost 6 bases and J 2 bases, leaving 14 bases between the germline ends. Germline values: CDR1 MNHEY, CDR2 SMNVEV (reference sequence). The CDR3 extends over 14 amino acids.

This clone appeared a few times. V is TRBV28 and J is TRBJ1-3; a possible D gene is TRBD1 (5 bases). Germline V gene lookup returns CDR1 MDHEN and CDR2 SYDVKM. V lost 9 bases to trimming and J lost 3 bases, with 12 bases between them. This CDR3 contains 13 residues. CDR3 nucleotides: TGTGCCAGTACGGGACGGTTTGGAAACACCATATATTTT. This encodes CASTGRFGNTIYF.

V is TRBV7-9 and J is TRBJ1-4, with D tentatively TRBD1 (5 bases). V was clipped by 3 bases and J by 3 bases, with 14 bases between them. This CDR3 is built from 16 residues. CDR1 and CDR2 (germline): SEHNR, FQNEAQ (reference sequence). DNA for the CDR3: TGTGCCAGCAGCTTCGGATGGGGGTCCTCTAATGAAAAACTGTTTTTT. This encodes CASSFGWGSSNEKLFF.

V is TRBV7-9 and J is TRBJ1-5, with 12 bases fitting TRBD1. The CDR3 has 17 amino acids. Germline V gene sequence: CDR1 SEHNR, CDR2 FQNEAQ (reference sequence). V lost 3 bases to trimming and J lost 4 bases; unmatched junction nucleotides: 7. DNA for the CDR3: TGTGCCAGCAGCTTGGGACAGGGGGCGGGGGAAAATCAGCCCCAGCATTTT. Protein product: CASSLGQGAGENQPQHF.

The genes are TRBV27 and TRBJ1-2; TRBD1 might be the D (5 bases). The CDR3 loop spans 15 amino acids. Germline assignment: CDR1 MNHEY and CDR2 SMNVEV (reference sequence). The V end was cut by 6 bases, the J end by 4 bases, with 18 bases between. In DNA, the CDR3 is TGTGCCAGCAGACCTAGGGACGTAGGGTTCTATGGCTACACCTTC. Protein: CASRPRDVGFYGYTF.

This sequence joins TRBV11-3 and TRBJ2-7, with D perhaps TRBD1 or TRBD2 (5 bases each). Germline assignment: CDR1 SGHNT and CDR2 YENEEA. Between the trimmed V and J ends, which lost 2 bases and 5 bases, there was a span of 13 bases. The CDR3 runs 14 residues. CDR3 sequence (DNA): TGTGCCAGCAGCTTAAGGGGCGCCGGGAACGAGCAGTACTTC. Its protein product is CASSLRGAGNEQYF.

The chain couples TRBV7-6 to TRBJ2-5; the match to TRBD2 covers 12 bases. Germline loops: CDR1 SGHVS, CDR2 FNYEAQ. The CDR3 is made up of 18 amino acids. Trimming took 2 bases from V and 2 from J; bases not matched to a gene: 9. CDR3 sequence reads: CASSLLGPTSGGQETQYF. The CDR3 nucleotides are TGTGCCAGCAGCTTATTAGGTCCGACTAGCGGGGGACAAGAGACCCAGTACTTC.

This clone was seen only once. This rearrangement joins TRBV28 to TRBJ2-2; 7 nucleotides match TRBD1. CDR3 length: 14 amino acids. Unmatched junction bases numbered 11, after V lost 8 bases and J lost 8 bases. The germline V gene encodes CDR1 MDHEN and CDR2 SYDVKM. The CDR3 sequence is CASGPGGGTGELFF. CDR3 DNA sequence: TGTGCCAGCGGCCCAGGGGGTGGGACGGGGGAGCTGTTTTTT.